This note documents a single T cell receptor beta chain sequence. Extraction of RNA preceded its reverse transcription into cDNA, which served as the sequencing template. Using immunoSEQ multiplex PCR, the repertoire was profiled, and TCRdb retains in-frame clones only, with some absent. This sample has roughly 180,000 clones, with approximately 55% found just once. There are 17 residues in the CDR3. CDR1 and CDR2 (germline): MNHEY, SMNVEV (reference sequence). Trimming took off 0 bases at V and 0 bases at J, with 14 bases between the two ends. The sample originates from a study of CD8+ T cells in alopecia areata. Described treatment: oral pan-JAK inhibitor, 5-10 mg twice daily.

The specimen was CD8+ T cells sorted from blood, collected at week 24, from a patient treated with tofacitinib. J is TRBJ1-1 and V is TRBV27, with D perhaps matching TRBD1 (5 bases). The TCR originated in a human donor with alopecia areata. The CDR3: CASSLSSGAAVNTEAFF. The CDR3 nucleotides are TGTGCCAGCAGTTTATCATCCGGGGCTGCGGTGAACACTGAAGCTTTCTTT.